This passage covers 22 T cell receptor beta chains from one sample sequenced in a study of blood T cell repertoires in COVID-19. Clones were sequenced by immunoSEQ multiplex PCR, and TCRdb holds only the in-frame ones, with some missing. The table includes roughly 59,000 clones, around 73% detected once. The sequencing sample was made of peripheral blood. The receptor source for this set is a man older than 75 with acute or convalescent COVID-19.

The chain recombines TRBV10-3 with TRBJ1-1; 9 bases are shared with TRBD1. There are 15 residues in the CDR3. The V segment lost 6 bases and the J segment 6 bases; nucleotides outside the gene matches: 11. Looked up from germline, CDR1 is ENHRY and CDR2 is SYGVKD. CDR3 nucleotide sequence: TGTGCCATCAGGAACTCACAGGGGGCGCATGCTGAAGCTTTCTTT. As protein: CAIRNSQGAHAEAFF.

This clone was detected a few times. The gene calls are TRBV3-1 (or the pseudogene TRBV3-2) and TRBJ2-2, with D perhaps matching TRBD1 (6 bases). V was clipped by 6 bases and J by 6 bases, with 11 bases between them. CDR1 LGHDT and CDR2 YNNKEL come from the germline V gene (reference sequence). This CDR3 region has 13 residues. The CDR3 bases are TGTGCCAGCAGATCACAGGGCGCCGGGGAGCTGTTTTTT. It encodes CASRSQGAGELFF.

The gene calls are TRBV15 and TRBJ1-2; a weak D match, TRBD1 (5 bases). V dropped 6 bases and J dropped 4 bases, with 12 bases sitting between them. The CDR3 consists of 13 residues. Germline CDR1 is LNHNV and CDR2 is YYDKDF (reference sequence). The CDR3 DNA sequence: TGTGCCACCAGTGACAGCGCCGGCTATGGCTACACCTTC. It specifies CATSDSAGYGYTF.

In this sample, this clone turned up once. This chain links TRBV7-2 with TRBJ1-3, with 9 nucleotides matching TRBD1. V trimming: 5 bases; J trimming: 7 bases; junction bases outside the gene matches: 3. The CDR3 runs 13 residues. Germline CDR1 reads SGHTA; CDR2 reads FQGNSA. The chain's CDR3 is CASSTGQGNTIYF. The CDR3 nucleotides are TGTGCCAGCAGCACTGGACAGGGGAACACCATATATTTT.

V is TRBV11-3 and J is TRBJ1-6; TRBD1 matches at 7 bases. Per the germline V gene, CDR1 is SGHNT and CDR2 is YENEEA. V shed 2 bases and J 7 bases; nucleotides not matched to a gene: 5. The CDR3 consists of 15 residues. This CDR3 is CASSLSGQTNSPLHF. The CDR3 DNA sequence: TGTGCCAGCAGCTTATCGGGACAGACCAATTCACCCCTCCACTTT.

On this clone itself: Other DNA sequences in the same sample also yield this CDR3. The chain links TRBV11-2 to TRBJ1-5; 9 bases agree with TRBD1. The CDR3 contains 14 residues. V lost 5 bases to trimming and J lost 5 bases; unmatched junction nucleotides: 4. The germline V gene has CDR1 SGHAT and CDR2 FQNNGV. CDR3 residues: CASSLDRGDQPQHF. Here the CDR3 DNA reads TGTGCCAGCAGCCTGGACAGGGGCGATCAGCCCCAGCATTTT.

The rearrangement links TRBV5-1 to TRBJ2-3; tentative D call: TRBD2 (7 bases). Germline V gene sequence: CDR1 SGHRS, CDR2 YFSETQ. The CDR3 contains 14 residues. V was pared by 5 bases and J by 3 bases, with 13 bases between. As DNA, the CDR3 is TGCGCCAGCAGAGGGGGGGTCGTTACAGATACGCAGTATTTT. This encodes CASRGGVVTDTQYF. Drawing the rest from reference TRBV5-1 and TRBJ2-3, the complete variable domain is KAGVTQTPRYLIKTRGQQVTLSCSPISGHRSVSWYQQTPGQGLQFLFEYFSETQRNKGNFPGRFSGRQFSNSRSEMNVSTLELGDSALYLCASRGGVVTDTQYFGPGTRLTVL.

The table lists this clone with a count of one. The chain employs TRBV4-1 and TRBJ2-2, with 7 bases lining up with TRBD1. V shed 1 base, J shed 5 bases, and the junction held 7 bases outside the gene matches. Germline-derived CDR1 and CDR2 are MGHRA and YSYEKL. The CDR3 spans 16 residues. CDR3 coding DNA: TGCGCCAGCAGCCAAGGGCAGGGGGTTGCGACCGGGGAGCTGTTTTTT. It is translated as CASSQGQGVATGELFF.

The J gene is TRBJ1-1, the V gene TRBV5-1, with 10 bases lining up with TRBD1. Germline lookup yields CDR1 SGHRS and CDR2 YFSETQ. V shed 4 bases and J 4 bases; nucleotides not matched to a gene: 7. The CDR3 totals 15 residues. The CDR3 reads CASSGGQGRSTEAFF. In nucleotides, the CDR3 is TGCGCCAGCAGCGGGGGACAGGGGCGAAGCACTGAAGCTTTCTTT.

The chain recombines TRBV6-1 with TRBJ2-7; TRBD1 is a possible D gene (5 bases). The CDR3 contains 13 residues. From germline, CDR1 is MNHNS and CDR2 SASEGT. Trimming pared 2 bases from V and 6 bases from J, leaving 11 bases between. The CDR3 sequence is CASSEFIRGEQYF. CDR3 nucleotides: TGTGCCAGCAGTGAATTTATAAGGGGCGAGCAGTACTTC.

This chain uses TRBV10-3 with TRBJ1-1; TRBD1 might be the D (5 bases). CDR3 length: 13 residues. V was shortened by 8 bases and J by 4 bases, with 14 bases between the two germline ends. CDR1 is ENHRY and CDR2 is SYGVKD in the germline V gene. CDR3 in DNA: TGTGCCATCCACAAGGGGATGGGCACTGAAGCTTTCTTT. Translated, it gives CAIHKGMGTEAFF.

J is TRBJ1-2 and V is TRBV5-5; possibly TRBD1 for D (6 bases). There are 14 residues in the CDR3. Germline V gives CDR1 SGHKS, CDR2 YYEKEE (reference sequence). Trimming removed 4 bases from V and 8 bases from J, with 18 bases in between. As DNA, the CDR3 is TGTGCCAGCAGCCTCCCCGGGGGGGCGCGGGGCTACACCTTC. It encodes CASSLPGGARGYTF.

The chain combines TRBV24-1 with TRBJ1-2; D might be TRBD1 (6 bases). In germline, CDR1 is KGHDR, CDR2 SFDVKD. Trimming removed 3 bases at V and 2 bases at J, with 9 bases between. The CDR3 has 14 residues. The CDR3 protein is CATSDPGQNYGYTF. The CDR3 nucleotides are TGTGCCACCAGTGATCCTGGACAGAACTATGGCTACACCTTC.

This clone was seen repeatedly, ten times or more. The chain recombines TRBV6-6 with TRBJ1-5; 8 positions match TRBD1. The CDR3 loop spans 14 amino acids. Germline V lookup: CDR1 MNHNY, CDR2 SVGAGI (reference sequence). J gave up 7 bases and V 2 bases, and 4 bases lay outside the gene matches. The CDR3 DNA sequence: TGTGCCAGCAGTTACGGACAGGGCGCCCAGCCCCAGCATTTT. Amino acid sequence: CASSYGQGAQPQHF.

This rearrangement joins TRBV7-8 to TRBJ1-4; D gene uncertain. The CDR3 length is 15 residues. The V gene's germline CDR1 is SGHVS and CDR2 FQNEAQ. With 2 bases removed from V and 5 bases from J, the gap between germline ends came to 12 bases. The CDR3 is CASSLPLTKNEKLFF. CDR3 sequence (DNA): TGTGCCAGCAGCTTACCTCTTACAAAGAATGAAAAACTGTTTTTT.

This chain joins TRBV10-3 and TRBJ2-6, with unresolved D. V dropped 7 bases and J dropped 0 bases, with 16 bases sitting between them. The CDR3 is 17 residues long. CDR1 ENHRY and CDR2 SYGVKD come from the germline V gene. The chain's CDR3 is CAIKSDILPSGANVLTF. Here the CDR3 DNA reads TGTGCCATCAAATCCGACATCCTCCCCTCTGGGGCCAACGTCCTGACTTTC.

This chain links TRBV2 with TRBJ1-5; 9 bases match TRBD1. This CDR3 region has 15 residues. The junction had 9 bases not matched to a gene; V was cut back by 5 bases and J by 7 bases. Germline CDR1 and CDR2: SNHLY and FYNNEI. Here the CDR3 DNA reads TGTGCCAGCAGTACACCGGGACAGGGCGTCCAGCCCCAGCATTTT. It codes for CASSTPGQGVQPQHF.

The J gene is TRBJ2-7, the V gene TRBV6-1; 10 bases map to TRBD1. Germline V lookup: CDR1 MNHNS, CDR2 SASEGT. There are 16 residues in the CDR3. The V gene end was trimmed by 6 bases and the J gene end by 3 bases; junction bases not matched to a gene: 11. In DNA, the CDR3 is TGTGCCAGCAGAGAAAAAACCGGGACAGGGGTCTACGAGCAGTACTTC. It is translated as CASREKTGTGVYEQYF.

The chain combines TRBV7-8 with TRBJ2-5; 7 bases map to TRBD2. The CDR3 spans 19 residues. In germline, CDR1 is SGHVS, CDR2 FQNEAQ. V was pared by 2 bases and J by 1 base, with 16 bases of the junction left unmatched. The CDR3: CASSLRPSGTTPRQETQYF. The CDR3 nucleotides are TGTGCCAGCAGCTTACGACCCAGCGGGACCACCCCACGCCAAGAGACCCAGTACTTC.

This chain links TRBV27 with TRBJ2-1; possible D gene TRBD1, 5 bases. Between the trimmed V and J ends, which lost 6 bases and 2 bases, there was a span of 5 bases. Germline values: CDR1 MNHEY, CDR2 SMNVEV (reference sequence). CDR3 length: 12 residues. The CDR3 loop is CASRGPYNEQFF. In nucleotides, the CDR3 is TGTGCCAGCAGGGGGCCCTACAATGAGCAGTTCTTC.

In nucleotides, the CDR3 is TGTGCCTGGAGCCAGACAGGGCCCTATGGCTACACCTTC. Translating it yields CAWSQTGPYGYTF. The genes are TRBV30 and TRBJ1-2; the match to TRBD1 covers 7 bases. The CDR3 contains 13 residues. With V trimmed by 3 bases and J by 4 bases, 5 bases remained unmatched. Germline V gene data show CDR1 as GTSNPN and CDR2 as SVGIG (reference sequence).

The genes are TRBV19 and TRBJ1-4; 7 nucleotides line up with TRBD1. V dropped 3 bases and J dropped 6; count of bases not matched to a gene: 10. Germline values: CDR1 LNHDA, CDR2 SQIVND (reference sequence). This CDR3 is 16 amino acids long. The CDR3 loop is CASSMGSSTGDEKLFF. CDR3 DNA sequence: TGTGCCAGTAGTATGGGGTCTAGTACAGGGGATGAAAAACTGTTTTTT.